This T cell receptor (beta chain) was identified during a study of cytomegalovirus exposure and HLA in healthy donors. Points on this clone: Antigen unknown.

Sequenced by immunoSEQ multiplex PCR; TCRdb stores in-frame clones only, minus some. The top ten hold roughly 9.2% of the sample, which has 150,000 or so clones, roughly 89% seen once. V was pared by 6 bases and J by 3 bases, with 4 bases of the junction left unmatched. Germline loops: CDR1 SNHLY, CDR2 FYNNEI. The CDR3 has 14 residues. Findings of the study overall: Among TCR sequences, most were rare, though some public TCRs appeared in many donors.

The receptor was isolated from a woman aged 18-29 years in good health and CMV-seropositive. Specimen: PBMCs. The chain has TRBV2 and TRBJ2-1; the match to TRBD1 covers 8 bases. The CDR3 spells CASRTGEGYNEQFF. CDR3 nucleotides: TGTGCCAGCAGGACAGGGGAAGGCTACAATGAGCAGTTCTTC.